The rows below give T cell receptor beta chains drawn from one sample of a study of blood T cell repertoires in COVID-19. Produced via immunoSEQ multiplex PCR; TCRdb's table is partial and in-frame only. This sample has about 220,000 clones, with around four fifths found just once. The sample was peripheral blood. The receptors stem from a woman aged 55 to 70 who had recovered from COVID-19. The CDR3 runs from the conserved cysteine through the conserved F or W. A D gene is named only where the DNA matches it firmly. Not all rows give a size; the values are once, few, many and, for expanded clones, a class.

d_gene | len | j_gene | abundance | v_gene | CDR3nt | CDR3aa
TRBD1 | 14 | TRBJ1-3 | - | TRBV6-5 | TGTGCCAGCAGCACAGGACAGGGGAGAAACACCATATATTTT | CASSTGQGRNTIYF
TRBD1 | 16 | TRBJ1-1 | - | TRBV10-3 | TGTGCCATCAGCGGATTCCGGGACAGGGGAGGCACTGAAGCTTTCTTT | CAISGFRDRGGTEAFF
TRBD1 | 16 | TRBJ1-1 | once | TRBV11-2 | TGTGCCAGCAGACCCGTCTTTGGAGGGGGCAACACTGAAGCTTTCTTT | CASRPVFGGGNTEAFF
TRBD2 | 17 | TRBJ2-7 | - | TRBV5-1 | TGCGCCAGCAGCTTTGGCCAATTACCGGGGGGTGGCTACGAGCAGTACTTC | CASSFGQLPGGGYEQYF
- | 13 | TRBJ1-2 | - | TRBV5-6 | TGTGCCAGCAGCTTGGACAGGTTTTATGGCTACACCTTC | CASSLDRFYGYTF
TRBD1 | 15 | TRBJ2-3 | - | TRBV3-1/TRBV3-2 | TGTGCCAGCAGCCAAGATGGACAGGGGGGAGATACGCAGTATTTT | CASSQDGQGGDTQYF
- | 15 | TRBJ2-7 | - | TRBV19 | TGTGCCAGTAGTATAGGCGGGCAGCACCCCTACGAGCAGTACTTC | CASSIGGQHPYEQYF
TRBD1 | 15 | TRBJ1-2 | once | TRBV19 | TGTGCCAGTAGGACTCCGGGACAGCTCCTCTATGGCTACACCTTC | CASRTPGQLLYGYTF
- | 15 | TRBJ1-5 | - | TRBV6-5 | TGTGCCAGCAATCCCGGGGTAGGGTATACTCAGCCCCAGCATTTT | CASNPGVGYTQPQHF
- | 15 | TRBJ2-5 | - | TRBV3-1/TRBV3-2 | TGTGCCAGCAGCCAAGATCTTGGACAGTTAGAGACCCAGTACTTC | CASSQDLGQLETQYF
TRBD1 | 15 | TRBJ2-7 | - | TRBV19 | TGTGCCAGTAGTACCCACCGGGACAGGGTGAGCGAGCAGTACTTC | CASSTHRDRVSEQYF
- | 17 | TRBJ2-3 | - | TRBV3-1/TRBV3-2 | TGTGCCAGCAGCCAAGTTCTACAGGGATACACAGGAGATACGCAGTATTTT | CASSQVLQGYTGDTQYF
TRBD2 | 14 | TRBJ2-1 | - | TRBV7-8 | TGTGCCAGCAGTCGGCGGGGACTATACAATGAGCAGTTCTTC | CASSRRGLYNEQFF
- | 13 | TRBJ2-2 | few | TRBV10-3 | TGTGCCATCGGCGGGGACCACACCGGGGAGCTGTTTTTT | CAIGGDHTGELFF
TRBD1 | 14 | TRBJ2-5 | - | TRBV2 | TGTGCCAGCAGTGAAGGGACAGGGCAAGAGACCCAGTACTTC | CASSEGTGQETQYF
- | 14 | TRBJ1-4 | - | TRBV5-4 | TGTGCCAGCAGCTTGGCCCAGGGTAATGAAAAACTGTTTTTT | CASSLAQGNEKLFF
- | 16 | TRBJ1-5 | - | TRBV2 | TGTGCCAGCAACCCGCGGGGGGTTAGGGGCAATCAGCCCCAGCATTTT | CASNPRGVRGNQPQHF
TRBD1 | 14 | TRBJ1-2 | - | TRBV2 | TGTGCCAGCGGGCGGACAGGGACCATCTATGGCTACACCTTC | CASGRTGTIYGYTF
- | 14 | TRBJ1-2 | - | TRBV7-9 | TGTGCCAGCAGCTTGGTTGGCACCACCTATGGCTACACCTTC | CASSLVGTTYGYTF
TRBD1 | 17 | TRBJ1-6 | - | TRBV19 | TGTGCCAGTAGTCACGGGACAGGGATAACCTATAATTCACCCCTCCACTTT | CASSHGTGITYNSPLHF
TRBD2 | 16 | TRBJ2-1 | - | TRBV2 | TGTGCCAGCAGTGAAGAAGCAGGGACTAGTGGCGATGAGCAGTTCTTC | CASSEEAGTSGDEQFF
- | 19 | TRBJ1-5 | - | TRBV7-5 | TGTGCCAGAAGCTACCACCTAGGTGAAGCGTATTATAGCAATCAGCCCCAGCATTTT | CARSYHLGEAYYSNQPQHF
- | 14 | TRBJ2-3 | - | TRBV5-6 | TGTGCCAGCAGCTCAGGGGCTAGCACAGATACGCAGTATTTT | CASSSGASTDTQYF
TRBD1 | 13 | TRBJ1-5 | - | TRBV5-1 | TGCGCCAGCAGCTTGCAGGGGGATCAGCCCCAGCATTTT | CASSLQGDQPQHF
TRBD2 | 16 | TRBJ2-1 | - | TRBV18 | TGTGCCAGCTCACAAAGGACTAGCGGGGGGGCCCATGAGCAGTTCTTC | CASSQRTSGGAHEQFF
TRBD1 | 15 | TRBJ1-4 | - | TRBV19 | TGTGCCAGTAGTACGGGTTGGACAGGGGAGGAAAAACTGTTTTTT | CASSTGWTGEEKLFF
- | 14 | TRBJ1-2 | - | TRBV9 | TGTGCCAGCAGCGTAGCTTCCCACTCGTATGGCTACACCTTC | CASSVASHSYGYTF
TRBD1 | 16 | TRBJ1-6 | - | TRBV6-2/TRBV6-3 | TGTGCCAGCAGCCCCGGACAGGTATTCCTGGGATCACCCCTCCACTTT | CASSPGQVFLGSPLHF